Here is one T cell receptor (beta chain) with its context. The antigen remains undetermined. The data belong to a study of T cell responses to AZD1222 COVID-19 vaccine. Study-level results: Repertoires were sampled only after the peak T cell response. Across the whole spike, CD4 TCRs peaked at regions 160-218 and 743-854. Recipients of two AZD1222 doses showed rising Spike-specific TCR breadth and depth. Mostly white British, mostly female donors; authors suggested clonal diversity may be underestimated.

The repertoire was sequenced with immunoSEQ multiplex PCR; TCRdb's copy has only in-frame clones and lacks some. The table includes 95,000 to 120,000 clones, around 88% detected once. The CDR3 extends over 14 amino acids. Unmatched junction bases numbered 5, after V lost 4 bases and J lost 4 bases. From germline, CDR1 is ENHRY and CDR2 SYGVKD. The sequence was obtained from an adult who received the AZD1222 COVID-19 vaccine. The material sequenced was peripheral blood, taken 28 days after the second AZD1222 dose. This chain joins TRBV10-3 and TRBJ2-5, with 8 bases that match TRBD2. CDR3 residues: CAISAGGAVETQYF. CDR3 bases: TGTGCCATCAGTGCCGGGGGGGCCGTAGAGACCCAGTACTTC.